This T cell receptor (beta chain) was sequenced during a study of vaccination and CD4 T cells after COVID-19. Study background: Nasal swab PCR had detected SARS-CoV-2 in convalescent patients, nine mild and one severe. Collection of post-COVID samples occurred a median approximately 100 days after diagnosis, spanning a range of 35 to 161.

As to time point: late sampling 161 to 241 days after vaccination in three convalescent patients. Treatment indicated: roughly 10-day PBMC culture with coronavirus spike peptide pools or control peptides (ViraFEST assay). ViraFEST used peptide pools to expand antigen-specific T cells, then sequenced TCRs. Researchers used the Oncomine TCR Beta short-read assay to sequence DNA from cultured CD4+ T cells. TCRdb used MiXCR to reprocess the PCR reads, holding one entry per CDR3 protein. The sample includes fewer than 20,000 distinct CDR3 sequences, more than 40% of them seen just once. Concerning this clonotype: Its antigen remains unidentified.

The CDR3 contains 15 residues. J gave up 4 bases and V 3 bases, and 6 bases lay outside the gene matches. The germline CDR1 and CDR2 sequences are MNHEY and SMNVEV (reference sequence). This clonotype was sampled from a human donor who had recovered from COVID-19. The chain has TRBV27 and TRBJ2-7; TRBD1 aligns across 10 bases. Material: CD4+ T cells from blood, cultured in vitro, obtained about 7 months after SARS-CoV-2 vaccination. This CDR3 is CASSFLDRGFYEQYF. The CDR3 region has the DNA TGTGCCAGCAGTTTCCTGGACAGGGGGTTTTACGAGCAGTACTTC.